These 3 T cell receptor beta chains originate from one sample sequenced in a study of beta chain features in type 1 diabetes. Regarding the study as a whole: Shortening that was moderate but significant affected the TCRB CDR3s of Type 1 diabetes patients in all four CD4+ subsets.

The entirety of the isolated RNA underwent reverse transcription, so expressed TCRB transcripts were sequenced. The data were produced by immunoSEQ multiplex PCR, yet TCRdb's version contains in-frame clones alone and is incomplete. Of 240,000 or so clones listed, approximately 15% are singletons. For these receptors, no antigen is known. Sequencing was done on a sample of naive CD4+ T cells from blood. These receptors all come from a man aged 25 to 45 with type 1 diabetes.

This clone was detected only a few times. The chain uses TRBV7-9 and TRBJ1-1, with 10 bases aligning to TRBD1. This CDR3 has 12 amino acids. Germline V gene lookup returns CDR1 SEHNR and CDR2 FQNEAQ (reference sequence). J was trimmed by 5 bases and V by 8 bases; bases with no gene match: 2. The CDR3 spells CASEGQGTEAFF. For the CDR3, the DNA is TGTGCCAGCGAGGGACAGGGGACTGAAGCTTTCTTT. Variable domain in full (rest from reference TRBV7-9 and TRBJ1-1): DTGVSQNPRHKITKRGQNVTFRCDPISEHNRLYWYRQTLGQGPEFLTYFQNEAQLEKSRLLSDRFSAERPKGSFSTLEIQRTEQGDSAMYLCASEGQGTEAFFGQGTRLTVV.

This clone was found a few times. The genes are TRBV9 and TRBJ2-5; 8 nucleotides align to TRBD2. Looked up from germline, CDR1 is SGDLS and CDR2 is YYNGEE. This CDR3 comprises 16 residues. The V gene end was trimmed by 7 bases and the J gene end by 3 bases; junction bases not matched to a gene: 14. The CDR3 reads CASGETSGILEETQYF. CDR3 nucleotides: TGTGCCAGCGGGGAAACTAGCGGAATCCTAGAAGAGACCCAGTACTTC. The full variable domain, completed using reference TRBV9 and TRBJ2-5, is DSGVTQTPKHLITATGQRVTLRCSPRSGDLSVYWYQQSLDQGLQFLIQYYNGEERAKGNILERFSAQQFPDLHSELNLSSLELGDSALYFCASGETSGILEETQYFGPGTRLLVL.

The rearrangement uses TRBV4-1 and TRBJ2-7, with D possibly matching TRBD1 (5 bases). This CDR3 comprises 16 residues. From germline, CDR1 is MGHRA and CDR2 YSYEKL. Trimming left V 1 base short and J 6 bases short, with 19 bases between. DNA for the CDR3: TGCGCCAGCAGCCAAGGGGGCGCCAAGGGGATCGGCGAGCAGTACTTC. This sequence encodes CASSQGGAKGIGEQYF.